Given below is one T cell receptor beta chain in context. This specimen belongs to a study of T cell changes during pregnancy in multiple sclerosis. V was shortened by 0 bases and J by 3 bases, with 11 bases between the two germline ends. Germline-derived CDR1 and CDR2 are MGHRA and YSYEKL. The CDR3 has 15 residues. Clones were read by immunoSEQ multiplex PCR, and TCRdb kept only the in-frame ones, dropping some. This table holds over 100,000 clones, approximately 90% found once. This sequence was found in a female donor with multiple sclerosis, enrolled in a pregnancy study. The chain uses TRBV4-1 and TRBJ1-1; D is possibly TRBD1 (5 bases). Sequenced here: peripheral blood, sampled in the third trimester of pregnancy. The CDR3 region has the DNA TGCGCCAGCAGCCAAGAAAGGCGGGGCCACACTGAAGCTTTCTTT. Translation gives CASSQERRGHTEAFF.